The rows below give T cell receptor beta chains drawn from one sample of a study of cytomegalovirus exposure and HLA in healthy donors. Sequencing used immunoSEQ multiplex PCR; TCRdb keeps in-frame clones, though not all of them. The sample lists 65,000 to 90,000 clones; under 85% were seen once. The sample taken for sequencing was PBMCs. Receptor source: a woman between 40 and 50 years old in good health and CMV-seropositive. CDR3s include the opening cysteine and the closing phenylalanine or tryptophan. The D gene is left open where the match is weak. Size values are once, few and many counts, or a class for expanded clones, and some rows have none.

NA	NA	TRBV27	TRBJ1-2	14	CASSAESRVGGYTF	TGTGCCAGCAGTGCGGAGTCCAGGGTCGGTGGCTACACCTTC
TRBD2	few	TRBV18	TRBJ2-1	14	CASSPSGSVDEQFF	TGTGCCAGCTCACCCAGCGGGAGTGTCGATGAGCAGTTCTTC
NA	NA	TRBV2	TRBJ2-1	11	CASRTVYEQFF	TGTGCCAGCCGGACAGTGTATGAGCAGTTCTTC
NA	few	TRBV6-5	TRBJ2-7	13	CASSSGQEFEQYF	TGTGCCAGCAGTTCTGGGCAGGAATTCGAGCAGTACTTC
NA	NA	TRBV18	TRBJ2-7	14	CASSPPRGPYEQYF	TGTGCCAGCTCACCACCCAGGGGACCCTACGAGCAGTACTTC
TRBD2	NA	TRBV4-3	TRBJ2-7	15	CASSRGLAEAYEQYF	TGCGCCAGCAGCCGGGGACTAGCGGAGGCCTACGAGCAGTACTTC
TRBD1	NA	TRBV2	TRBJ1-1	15	CASRGRQGASTEAFF	TGTGCCAGCAGGGGCCGGCAGGGGGCGAGCACTGAAGCTTTCTTT
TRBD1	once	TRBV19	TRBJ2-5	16	CASSRQDRGGLETQYF	TGTGCCAGTAGCCGTCAAGACAGGGGTGGTCTGGAGACCCAGTACTTC
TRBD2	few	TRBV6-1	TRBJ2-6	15	CASKEGGPGANVLTF	TGTGCCAGCAAGGAGGGAGGGCCTGGGGCCAACGTCCTGACTTTC
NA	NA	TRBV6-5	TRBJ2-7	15	CASSYVQSGSYEQYF	TGTGCCAGCAGTTACGTGCAAAGCGGCTCCTACGAGCAGTACTTC
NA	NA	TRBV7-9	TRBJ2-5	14	CASSVSGVQETQYF	TGTGCCAGCAGCGTTTCCGGGGTCCAAGAGACCCAGTACTTC
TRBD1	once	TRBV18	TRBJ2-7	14	CASSPRTGDYEQYF	TGTGCCAGCTCCCCGAGGACAGGGGACTACGAGCAGTACTTC
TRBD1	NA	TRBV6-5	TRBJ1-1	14	CASSYGRDRIQAFF	TGTGCCAGCAGTTATGGGCGGGACAGAATCCAAGCTTTCTTT
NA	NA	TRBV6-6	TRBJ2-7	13	CASQLTGSYEQYF	TGTGCCAGTCAATTGACAGGTTCCTACGAGCAGTACTTC
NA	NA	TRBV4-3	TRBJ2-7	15	CASSQEVVTGYEQYF	TGCGCCAGCAGCCAAGAGGTAGTAACCGGCTACGAGCAGTACTTC
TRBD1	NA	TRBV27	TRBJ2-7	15	CASRIHRDRVYEQYF	TGTGCCAGCAGAATACACCGGGACAGGGTCTACGAGCAGTACTTC
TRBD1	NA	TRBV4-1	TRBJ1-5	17	CASSPGQGVRSNQPQHF	TGCGCCAGCAGCCCGGGACAGGGAGTGCGGAGCAATCAGCCCCAGCATTTT
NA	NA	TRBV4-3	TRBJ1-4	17	CASSQTTGLATNEKLFF	TGCGCCAGCAGCCAAACTACAGGGTTGGCAACTAATGAAAAACTGTTTTTT
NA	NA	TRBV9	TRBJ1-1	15	CASSVTGFVNTEAFF	TGTGCCAGCAGCGTAACAGGGTTCGTGAACACTGAAGCTTTCTTT
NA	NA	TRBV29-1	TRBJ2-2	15	CSVILGSGNTGELFF	TGCAGCGTAATCTTAGGAAGCGGGAACACCGGGGAGCTGTTTTTT
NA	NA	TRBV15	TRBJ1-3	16	CATSSGWGQFGNTIYF	TGTGCCACCAGCAGCGGTTGGGGGCAGTTTGGAAACACCATATATTTT
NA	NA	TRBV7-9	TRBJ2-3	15	CASSFSAGSTDTQYF	TGTGCCAGCAGCTTCTCGGCGGGGAGCACAGATACGCAGTATTTT
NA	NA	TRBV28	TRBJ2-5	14	CASSWVAGTETQYF	TGTGCCAGCAGTTGGGTGGCGGGAACGGAGACCCAGTACTTC
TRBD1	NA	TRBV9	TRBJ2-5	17	CASSAAPGQGLGETQYF	TGTGCCAGCAGCGCAGCGCCGGGACAGGGGTTGGGGGAGACCCAGTACTTC
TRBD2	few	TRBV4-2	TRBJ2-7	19	CASSQVFSMASGGFDEQYF	TGTGCCAGCAGCCAAGTCTTCTCGATGGCGAGCGGGGGGTTCGACGAGCAGTACTTC
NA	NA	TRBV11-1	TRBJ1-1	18	CASSLAWIGKGRGTEAFF	TGTGCCAGCAGCTTAGCGTGGATCGGAAAGGGAAGGGGCACTGAAGCTTTCTTT
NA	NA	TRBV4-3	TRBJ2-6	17	CASSQAPTPSGANVLTF	TGCGCCAGCAGCCAAGCACCCACACCCTCTGGGGCCAACGTCCTGACTTTC
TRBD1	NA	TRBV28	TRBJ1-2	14	CASKPGQNLYGYTF	TGTGCCAGCAAGCCGGGACAGAACCTCTATGGCTACACCTTC
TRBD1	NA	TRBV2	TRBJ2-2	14	CASSALQGAGELFF	TGTGCCAGCAGCGCCCTTCAGGGGGCCGGGGAGCTGTTTTTT
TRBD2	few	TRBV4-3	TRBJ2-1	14	CASEHGREYNEQFF	TGCGCCAGCGAACACGGGAGGGAGTACAATGAGCAGTTCTTC
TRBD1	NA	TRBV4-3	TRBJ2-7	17	CASSFAPGQAFSAEQYF	TGCGCCAGCAGCTTCGCTCCGGGACAGGCGTTTTCCGCCGAGCAGTACTTC
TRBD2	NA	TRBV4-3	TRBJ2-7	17	CASSQGLSAGGSYEQYF	TGCGCCAGCAGCCAAGGGTTATCGGCGGGGGGGTCTTACGAGCAGTACTTC
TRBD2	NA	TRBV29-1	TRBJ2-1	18	CSVEDLHGRTSSYNEQFF	TGCAGCGTTGAAGATTTACACGGGAGGACTAGCTCCTACAATGAGCAGTTCTTC